This TCR beta chain was recovered during a study of cytomegalovirus exposure and HLA in healthy donors. Germline lookup yields CDR1 MDHEN and CDR2 SYDVKM. This CDR3 is built from 12 residues. V was shortened by 0 bases and J by 6 bases, with 6 bases between the two germline ends. With 60 Vbeta and 13 Jbeta primers, the PCR was carried out. The repertoire was sequenced with immunoSEQ multiplex PCR; TCRdb's copy has only in-frame clones and lacks some. This sample has 160,000 or so clones, with approximately 80% found just once. The rearrangement links TRBV28 to TRBJ2-7, with a possible D match to TRBD2 (6 bases). This TCR was sampled from a woman aged 45-60 years in good health and CMV-seronegative. Sequencing was performed on PBMCs. CDR3 nucleotide sequence: TGTGCCAGCAGTTTATGGGAGGGCGAGCAGTACTTC. This codes for CASSLWEGEQYF. The variable domain in full, completed from reference TRBV28 and TRBJ2-7, reads DVKVTQSSRYLVKRTGEKVFLECVQDMDHENMFWYRQDPGLGLRLIYFSYDVKMKEKGDIPEGYSVSREKKERFSLILESASTNQTSMYLCASSLWEGEQYFGPGTRLTVT.